These 21 T cell receptor beta chains came from one sample sequenced in a study of T cell clonality in common variable immunodeficiency. Data came from immunoSEQ multiplex PCR; TCRdb stores just in-frame clones and leaves some out. This repertoire holds fewer than 35,000 clones, and none appear only once. Study-level findings and limits: Common variable immunodeficiency TCR beta sequences reportedly had fewer deletions and N-nucleotide insertions.

These receptors' antigens are unknown. What was sequenced was peripheral blood mononuclear cells. The receptors come from a human donor with common variable immunodeficiency.

This clone was picked up a small number of times. Coverage ceases 3 residues before the CDR3 finishes, and the germline J gene fills in the end. The V gene is TRBV6-1, the J gene TRBJ2-5; 11 bases are shared with TRBD2. Germline trimming cut 2 bases from V and 1 base from J; bases unmatched to any gene: 3. CDR3 length: 16 amino acids. Germline V CDR1 and CDR2: MNHNS, SASEGT. The sequenced part of the CDR3 DNA is TGTGCCAGCAGTGAACTAGCGGGGGGCTCCCAAGAGACC. Translating it yields CASSELAGGSQET. The whole CDR3 protein reads CASSELAGGSQETQYF.

In its sample, this clone was seen many times. The CDR3 goes on 3 residues after the read ends, and that part is filled in from the germline J gene. J is TRBJ1-2 and V is TRBV5-1; D gene ambiguous. V gave up 1 base and J gave up 3 bases, with 7 bases separating them. Germline V lookup: CDR1 SGHRS, CDR2 YFSETQ. This CDR3 is built from 13 residues. The CDR3 here is CASSLIADYGYTF. The covered CDR3 bases are TGCGCCAGCAGCTTGATAGCAGACTATGGC.

The table lists this clone with many counts. Read sequence stops 3 residues before the CDR3 end, and the germline J gene provides the missing end. V usage is TRBV20-1 and J usage is TRBJ2-5; the match to TRBD2 covers 10 bases. Germline V gene lookup returns CDR1 DFQATT and CDR2 SNEGSKA (reference sequence). The CDR3 covers 15 residues. V lost 0 bases, J lost 5 bases, and 6 bases stayed unmatched. Partial CDR3 DNA: TGCAGTGCTAGAGAAGCGGGGGGGCCGGGGGAGACC. It encodes CSAREAGGPGET. The CDR3 in its entirety is CSAREAGGPGETQYF.

This clone was detected many times. The read gets to within 3 residues of the CDR3 end, and the germline J gene fills in the rest. The rearrangement links TRBV20-1 to TRBJ2-5; the match to TRBD2 covers 13 bases. This CDR3 region has 16 residues. From germline, CDR1 is DFQATT and CDR2 SNEGSKA (reference sequence). V lost 3 bases to trimming and J lost 3 bases; unmatched junction nucleotides: 7. CDR3 DNA, as far as it was read: TGCAGTGCTAGCGATGTAGGACTAGCGGGGGAAGAGACC. As protein: CSASDVGLAGEET. The entire CDR3 protein is CSASDVGLAGEETQYF.

As for this clone: The CDR3 extends 3 residues past the end of the read, so its final part is completed from the germline J gene. This rearrangement joins TRBV6-1 to TRBJ1-1; TRBD1 aligns across 7 bases. The CDR3 runs 13 residues. From germline, CDR1 is MNHNS and CDR2 SASEGT. This CDR3 reads CASSERQGDEAFF. The sequenced part of the CDR3 DNA is TGTGCCAGCAGTGAACGACAGGGTGATGAG.

This clone was observed many times. The CDR3 goes on 3 residues after the read ends, and that part is filled in from the germline J gene. This sequence joins TRBV2 and TRBJ1-1; a possible D gene is TRBD1 (5 bases). Germline V CDR1 and CDR2: SNHLY, FYNNEI. V lost 9 bases and J 1 base, leaving 18 bases between the germline ends. The CDR3 contains 15 residues. The CDR3 loop is CASAPMGGTNTEAFF. CDR3 DNA, as far as it was read: TGTGCCAGTGCCCCCATGGGGGGTACGAACACTGAA.

With respect to this clone: The read falls 3 residues short of the CDR3 end, and the missing part is taken from the germline J gene. The V and J genes are TRBV30 and TRBJ1-4; perhaps TRBD1 as D (5 bases). CDR1 is GTSNPN and CDR2 is SVGIG in the germline V gene (reference sequence). The CDR3 covers 15 residues. The V end lost 0 bases, the J end lost 8 bases, and 16 bases lay between the germline ends. CDR3 region: CAWSVGDPGEEKLFF. CDR3 DNA (partial): TGTGCCTGGAGTGTAGGTGATCCGGGGGAGGAAAAA.

This clone was counted between two and nine times. The read stops 3 residues short of the end of the CDR3; the missing end is completed from the germline J gene. The rearrangement joins TRBV7-3 to TRBJ2-1; no reliable D call. CDR3 length: 12 amino acids. Germline CDR1 reads SGHTA; CDR2 reads FQGTGA. V lost 5 bases, J lost 8 bases, and 10 bases lay in between. CDR3 bases read: TGTGCCAGCAGCCAAACAAGGGATGAG. Encoded protein: CASSQTRDE. In full, the CDR3 reads CASSQTRDEQFF.

CDR3 bases read: TGTGCCAGTAGTAAACAGGGACGCGGTCAGCCC. Translation gives CASSKQGRGQP. The full-length CDR3 reads as CASSKQGRGQPQHF. The rearrangement joins TRBV19 to TRBJ1-5; possibly TRBD1 for D (6 bases). From the germline J gene comes the end of the CDR3, since the read stops 3 residues before it. Germline V gene data show CDR1 as LNHDA and CDR2 as SQIVND (reference sequence). The CDR3 spans 14 residues. The V gene lost 4 bases and the J gene lost 6 bases, with 13 bases spanning the gap.

Points on this clone: The read terminates 3 residues before the CDR3 end, so the remaining end is supplied by the germline J gene. This sequence joins TRBV7-2 and TRBJ1-4; TRBD1 matches 7 bases. The germline gives CDR1 SGHTA, CDR2 FQGNSA. V was clipped by 4 bases and J by 6 bases; unmatched bases: 5. The CDR3 is 14 amino acids. The CDR3 is CASSSTGTDEKLFF. Incomplete CDR3 DNA: TGTGCCAGCAGCTCGACCGGGACAGATGAAAAA.

This clone was seen at least ten times. The read falls 3 residues short of the CDR3 end, and the missing part is taken from the germline J gene. The genes are TRBV7-9 and TRBJ1-4, with 7 bases identical to TRBD1. Germline assignment: CDR1 SEHNR and CDR2 FQNEAQ (reference sequence). Losses at the gene ends were 5 bases for V and 7 bases for J; bases not matched to a gene: 7. The CDR3 covers 14 residues. The part of the CDR3 DNA that was read is TGTGCCAGCAGCGGAACTTACAGGGGTGAAAAA. Its translation is CASSGTYRGEK. The CDR3 in full is CASSGTYRGEKLFF.

In this sample, this clone turned up many times. The read terminates 3 residues before the CDR3 end, so the remaining end is supplied by the germline J gene. V gene TRBV19 combines with J gene TRBJ1-5, with a tentative D call TRBD1 (6 bases). The CDR3 sequence is 15 residues long. Germline CDR1 reads LNHDA; CDR2 reads SQIVND (reference sequence). Trimming took off 3 bases at V and 6 bases at J, with 15 bases between the two ends. Incomplete CDR3 DNA: TGTGCCAGTAGTATCCCAGAGGGGGAGTTTCAGCCC. It codes for CASSIPEGEFQP. The CDR3 as a whole reads CASSIPEGEFQPQHF.

This clone appeared a few times. The CDR3 DNA, read in part, is TGTGCCAGCAGTGTACAGATGAACACTGAA. Its protein is CASSVQMNTE. The whole CDR3 is CASSVQMNTEAFF. This chain joins TRBV2 and TRBJ1-1; D remains ambiguous. The CDR3 end is not reached by the read, which stops 3 residues before it; the germline J gene fills it in. The CDR3 spans 13 residues. Germline CDR1 is SNHLY and CDR2 is FYNNEI. Trimming removed 4 bases from V and 0 bases from J, with 6 bases in between.

This clone has just a few counts. The sequence runs out 3 residues before the end of the CDR3; the remainder is reconstructed from the germline J gene. V usage is TRBV19 and J usage is TRBJ1-1; D ambiguous. The CDR3 totals 13 residues. V shed 7 bases and J shed 1 base, with 10 bases lying between them. CDR1 and CDR2 (germline): LNHDA, SQIVND (reference sequence). The CDR3 is CASKSGGNTEAFF. The sequenced part of the CDR3 DNA is TGTGCCAGTAAAAGTGGCGGGAACACTGAA.

This clone was seen a handful of times. The sequenced CDR3 bases are TGTGCCAGCAGTGAAGCGAGGAGGGATCAGCCC. The encoded protein is CASSEARRDQP. The whole CDR3 protein reads CASSEARRDQPQHF. The chain is built from TRBV6-1 and TRBJ1-5, with no clear D. The read ends 3 residues shy of where the CDR3 ends; the end is completed using the germline J gene. V was pared by 0 bases and J by 5 bases, with 8 bases between. There are 14 residues in the CDR3. CDR1 and CDR2 (germline): MNHNS, SASEGT.

CDR3 amino acids: CASSPWTAPNQPQHF. CDR3 DNA (partial): TGTGCCAGCAGCCCCTGGACAGCCCCAAATCAGCCC. The rearrangement uses TRBV7-2 and TRBJ1-5; perhaps TRBD1 as D (6 bases). The read comes to an end 3 residues before the CDR3 does, leaving the germline J gene to fill in the end. The CDR3 covers 15 residues. Trimming left V 5 bases short and J 4 bases short, with 15 bases between. Germline CDR1 SGHTA, CDR2 FQGNSA.

This clone has only a few counts. The read terminates 3 residues before the CDR3 end, so the remaining end is supplied by the germline J gene. J is TRBJ2-3 and V is TRBV19, with TRBD1 matching over 10 bases. This CDR3 region has 15 residues. In germline, CDR1 is LNHDA, CDR2 SQIVND (reference sequence). Losses at the gene ends were 3 bases for V and 6 bases for J; bases not matched to a gene: 6. The part of the CDR3 DNA that was read is TGTGCCAGTAGTATCCGGGACAGGGGTGTCGATACG. Its protein is CASSIRDRGVDT. The whole CDR3 reads CASSIRDRGVDTQYF.

This clone was found many times. Read coverage stops 3 residues before the CDR3 terminus; the germline J gene supplies the remainder. The gene calls are TRBV7-2 and TRBJ2-1; 8 bases match TRBD2. Germline lookup yields CDR1 SGHTA and CDR2 FQGNSA. There are 15 residues in the CDR3. With 5 bases clipped from V and 7 bases from J, the junction kept 10 bases outside the gene matches. CDR3 sequence reads: CASSPGLASSNEQFF. The CDR3 bases that were read are TGTGCCAGCAGCCCCGGACTAGCTTCTTCGAATGAG.

This clone came up a few times. Partial CDR3 DNA: TGCAGCGTTACCCAACAGGGGAGCTTCAACTATGGC. This translates into CSVTQQGSFNYG. The full CDR3 protein reads CSVTQQGSFNYGYTF. The gene calls are TRBV29-1 and TRBJ1-2; TRBD1 matches 7 bases. The read ends 3 residues before the CDR3 terminus; that terminus is restored from the germline J gene. Looked up from germline, CDR1 is SQVTM and CDR2 is ANQGSEA. CDR3 length: 15 amino acids. Losses at the gene ends were 5 bases for V and 2 bases for J; bases not matched to a gene: 11.

As concerns this clone: Read coverage stops 3 residues before the CDR3 terminus; the germline J gene supplies the remainder. The genes are TRBV19 and TRBJ1-1; D is possibly TRBD1 (6 bases). The V gene lost 4 bases and the J gene lost 1 base, with 13 bases spanning the gap. The CDR3 covers 15 residues. Germline lookup yields CDR1 LNHDA and CDR2 SQIVND (reference sequence). This chain's CDR3 is CASSKYRVQNTEAFF. CDR3 DNA, as far as it was read: TGTGCCAGTAGTAAATACAGGGTTCAGAACACTGAA.

On this clone: The read terminates 3 residues before the CDR3 end, so the remaining end is supplied by the germline J gene. J is TRBJ1-1 and V is TRBV30; 9 bases align to TRBD1. The ends lost 2 bases at V and 2 bases at J; junction bases unmatched: 12. CDR3 size: 17 residues. Germline values: CDR1 GTSNPN, CDR2 SVGIG (reference sequence). Partial CDR3 DNA: TGTGCCTGGAGTCGGGGACAGGGTCCATTAATCAACACTGAA. Translation: CAWSRGQGPLINTE. The full CDR3 is CAWSRGQGPLINTEAFF.